The 30 T cell receptor beta chains in this list originate from one sample, sequenced in a study of beta chain features in type 1 diabetes. Study results and caveats: A moderate, significant TCRB CDR3 shortening appeared in type 1 diabetes across four CD4+ subsets.

The study reverse transcribed the entire isolated RNA, so it sequenced expressed TCRB transcripts. TCRdb keeps only in-frame clones here, not all; method: immunoSEQ multiplex PCR. The sample yields 23,000 or so clones, about 69% seen once. What these receptors recognize is not known. The sequencing input was Tregs from blood. These receptors were obtained from a man aged 18 to 29 with type 1 diabetes.

The chain carries TRBV11-2 and TRBJ2-7; 11 positions agree with TRBD1. Germline CDR1 is SGHAT and CDR2 is FQNNGV. Trimming cost V 8 bases and J 2 bases; bases outside gene matches: 2. The CDR3 length is 13 residues. The CDR3 DNA sequence: TGTGCCAGCGCGGGACAGGGGGCCTACGAGCAGTACTTC. Encoded protein: CASAGQGAYEQYF.

V and J are TRBV5-1 and TRBJ1-6; D might be TRBD1 (5 bases). Trimming took off 2 bases at V and 8 bases at J, with 11 bases between the two ends. CDR1 SGHRS and CDR2 YFSETQ come from the germline V gene. The CDR3 extends over 14 amino acids. CDR3 coding DNA: TGCGCCAGCAGCTTAACAGGTGGGGATTCACCCCTCCACTTT. Translated: CASSLTGGDSPLHF.

The chain carries TRBV7-9 and TRBJ2-5; perhaps TRBD2 as D (6 bases). The CDR3 consists of 15 residues. CDR1 and CDR2 (germline): SEHNR, FQNEAQ (reference sequence). V was pared by 2 bases and J by 1 base, with 11 bases between. CDR3 sequence reads: CASSLISGRQETQYF. The DNA for the CDR3 is TGTGCCAGCAGCTTAATTAGCGGCCGCCAAGAGACCCAGTACTTC.

This chain joins TRBV27 and TRBJ2-1; 13 bases line up with TRBD2. The CDR3 contains 16 residues. Looked up from germline, CDR1 is MNHEY and CDR2 is SMNVEV (reference sequence). Trimming took 3 bases from V and 4 from J; bases not matched to a gene: 3. CDR3 protein: CASSLTGLAGYNEQFF. CDR3 coding DNA: TGTGCCAGCAGTTTGACGGGACTAGCGGGATACAATGAGCAGTTCTTC.

The V call is TRBV7-6, the J call TRBJ2-3, with a tentative D call TRBD2 (6 bases). V dropped 5 bases and J dropped 7 bases, with 22 bases sitting between them. This CDR3 region has 16 residues. Germline CDR1 and CDR2: SGHVS and FNYEAQ. As DNA, the CDR3 is TGTGCCAGCAGCCCCGCCGGAGGGTCGACGGTATATACGCAGTATTTT. As protein: CASSPAGGSTVYTQYF.

This clone was picked up one time. CDR3 DNA: TGCGCCAGCAGCGGGACAGGGTCAGGAGAGACCCAGTACTTC. This encodes CASSGTGSGETQYF. The rearrangement joins TRBV5-1 to TRBJ2-5; 9 bases line up with TRBD1. The germline gives CDR1 SGHRS, CDR2 YFSETQ. V lost 4 bases to trimming and J lost 4 bases; unmatched junction nucleotides: 5. The length of the CDR3 is 14 residues.

V and J are TRBV29-1 and TRBJ1-2; TRBD1 might be the D (5 bases). The germline V and J ends were trimmed by 4 bases and 7 bases, with 22 bases remaining between them. Germline V gene data show CDR1 as SQVTM and CDR2 as ANQGSEA. The CDR3 has 15 residues. This CDR3 reads CSVGAVGGAIGGYTF. CDR3 sequence (DNA): TGCAGCGTTGGGGCCGTCGGAGGGGCGATCGGTGGCTACACCTTC.

The J gene is TRBJ1-3, the V gene TRBV30; D might be TRBD1 (6 bases). Trimming took off 0 bases at V and 2 bases at J, with 8 bases between the two ends. The CDR3 has 14 amino acids. Germline CDR1 is GTSNPN and CDR2 is SVGIG (reference sequence). The CDR3 DNA is TGTGCCTGGAGTGTAGGGACAACTGGAAACACCATATATTTT. It encodes CAWSVGTTGNTIYF.

The V gene is TRBV11-2, the J gene TRBJ2-7, with TRBD1 matching 7 bases. The ends lost 1 base at V and 3 bases at J; junction bases unmatched: 9. This CDR3 has 16 amino acids. Germline values: CDR1 SGHAT, CDR2 FQNNGV. Here the CDR3 reads CASSLVYGTVIYEQYF. DNA for the CDR3: TGTGCCAGCAGCTTAGTTTATGGGACAGTTATCTACGAGCAGTACTTC.

This clone turned up a few times. V and J are TRBV5-4 and TRBJ2-1; 7 bases are a match to TRBD1. The junction had 2 bases not matched to a gene; V was cut back by 0 bases and J by 2 bases. Germline values: CDR1 SGHNT, CDR2 YYREEE (reference sequence). The CDR3 has 15 residues. CDR3 sequence: CASSLGDRAYNEQFF. The DNA of the CDR3 is TGTGCCAGCAGCTTGGGCGACAGGGCCTACAATGAGCAGTTCTTC.

The chain recombines TRBV18 with TRBJ2-3; the D is unclear. V lost 3 bases and J 6 bases, leaving 4 bases between the germline ends. The V gene's germline CDR1 is KGHSH and CDR2 LQKENI. The CDR3 is made up of 11 amino acids. For the CDR3, the DNA is TGTGCCAGCTCACCCTACGATACGCAGTATTTT. Encoded protein: CASSPYDTQYF. Based on the CDR3 plus reference TRBV18 and TRBJ2-3, the full variable domain is NAGVMQNPRHLVRRRGQEARLRCSPMKGHSHVYWYRQLPEEGLKFMVYLQKENIIDESGMPKERFSAEFPKEGPSILRIQQVVRGDSAAYFCASSPYDTQYFGPGTRLTVL.

This clone was detected only a few times. This chain links TRBV6-6 with TRBJ2-7; no clear D. Germline loops: CDR1 MNHNY, CDR2 SVGAGI (reference sequence). CDR3 size: 12 residues. Trimming shortened V by 4 bases and J by 0 bases, and 4 bases separated the two germline ends. The CDR3 DNA reads TGTGCCAGCAGTTTACACTCCTACGAGCAGTACTTC. It is translated as CASSLHSYEQYF.

V gene TRBV7-9 combines with J gene TRBJ2-3; 11 bases match TRBD2. The CDR3 loop spans 19 amino acids. Germline lookup yields CDR1 SEHNR and CDR2 FQNEAQ (reference sequence). Trimming removed 0 bases from V and 0 bases from J; junction bases left unmatched: 8. In DNA form, the CDR3 reads TGTGCCAGCAGCTTAGCGCGACTAGCGGGGAAACCTAGCACAGATACGCAGTATTTT. This encodes CASSLARLAGKPSTDTQYF.

This chain's CDR3 is CASRPGQTYGYTF. CDR3 coding DNA: TGTGCCAGCAGACCCGGACAGACCTATGGCTACACCTTC. The V gene is TRBV28, the J gene TRBJ1-2, with TRBD1 as a possible D gene (6 bases). This CDR3 region has 13 residues. The germline V gene encodes CDR1 MDHEN and CDR2 SYDVKM. Trimming removed 6 bases from V and 4 bases from J, with 12 bases in between.

This sequence joins TRBV7-2 and TRBJ2-5; 7 bases align to TRBD1. The V and J ends lost 3 bases and 1 base, in that order; junction bases with no gene match: 8. The CDR3 totals 16 residues. CDR1 SGHTA and CDR2 FQGNSA come from the germline V gene. Here the CDR3 reads CASSLLTGFLQETQYF. The CDR3 bases are TGTGCCAGCAGCTTGTTGACAGGGTTCCTCCAAGAGACCCAGTACTTC. Drawing the rest from reference TRBV7-2 and TRBJ2-5, the complete variable domain is GAGVSQSPSNKVTEKGKDVELRCDPISGHTALYWYRQSLGQGLEFLIYFQGNSAPDKSGLPSDRFSAERTGGSVSTLTIQRTQQEDSAVYLCASSLLTGFLQETQYFGPGTRLLVL.

V and J are TRBV30 and TRBJ1-4, with 9 bases fitting TRBD1. After removal of 3 bases from V and 7 bases from J, the junction contained 6 bases not matched to a gene. The CDR3 runs 14 residues. Germline-derived CDR1 and CDR2 are GTSNPN and SVGIG (reference sequence). DNA of the CDR3: TGTGCCTGGAGCGGGACAGGGAGAGTTGAAAAACTGTTTTTT. Amino acid sequence: CAWSGTGRVEKLFF.

The gene calls are TRBV10-3 and TRBJ2-1; 13 nucleotides line up with TRBD2. V shed 4 bases, J shed 9 bases, and the junction held 9 bases outside the gene matches. Germline V gene sequence: CDR1 ENHRY, CDR2 SYGVKD. The CDR3 contains 16 residues. This chain's CDR3 is CAISVLAGGRVGEQFF. CDR3 DNA: TGTGCCATCAGTGTACTAGCGGGGGGGCGGGTTGGTGAGCAGTTCTTC.

The rearrangement uses TRBV7-2 and TRBJ2-2; no clear D. CDR3 size: 15 residues. Germline V gene sequence: CDR1 SGHTA, CDR2 FQGNSA. V was pared by 1 base and J by 0 bases, with 6 bases between. CDR3 in amino acids: CASSLGLTNTGELFF. CDR3 coding DNA: TGTGCCAGCAGCTTAGGGCTTACGAACACCGGGGAGCTGTTTTTT.

This clone was counted a single time. The gene calls are TRBV7-2 and TRBJ2-3; TRBD2 matches at 9 bases. The CDR3 is 16 amino acids. V gave up 1 base and J gave up 2 bases; unmatched junction bases: 4. Germline V gives CDR1 SGHTA, CDR2 FQGNSA. The CDR3 DNA is TGTGCCAGCAGCTTAGGGGGCGGGGGGGCCACAGATACGCAGTATTTT. This encodes CASSLGGGGATDTQYF.

The chain uses TRBV29-1 and TRBJ1-4; a weak D match, TRBD1 (5 bases). From germline, CDR1 is SQVTM and CDR2 ANQGSEA. The CDR3 has 13 residues. Trimming left V 6 bases short and J 5 bases short, with 13 bases between. As DNA, the CDR3 is TGCAGCGTCCCAGGGTTGGGGAATGAAAAACTGTTTTTT. Translating it yields CSVPGLGNEKLFF.

CDR3 sequence reads: CAISESREGYTF. The CDR3 DNA sequence: TGTGCCATCAGTGAGTCACGGGAAGGCTACACCTTC. This sequence joins TRBV10-3 and TRBJ1-2; no clear D gene. The germline CDR1 and CDR2 sequences are ENHRY and SYGVKD. Trimming cost V 0 bases and J 8 bases, with 7 bases left between them. The CDR3 sequence is 12 residues long.

This chain uses TRBV4-3 with TRBJ1-6; the D gene is possibly TRBD1 (5 bases). The V end lost 1 base, the J end lost 9 bases, and 7 bases lay between the germline ends. Germline V gene data show CDR1 as LGHNA and CDR2 as YSLEER. CDR3 size: 13 residues. As DNA, the CDR3 is TGCGCCAGCAGCCAAGTAAGGGGTTCACCCCTCCACTTT. This sequence encodes CASSQVRGSPLHF.

The V gene is TRBV7-2, the J gene TRBJ1-4, with 7 bases identical to TRBD1. The germline V gene encodes CDR1 SGHTA and CDR2 FQGNSA. V was pared by 4 bases and J by 8 bases, with 7 bases of the junction left unmatched. The CDR3 has 14 residues. The CDR3 bases are TGTGCCAGCAGCTCCCGGACAGGCGACGAAAAACTGTTTTTT. Encoded protein: CASSSRTGDEKLFF.

The chain links TRBV7-8 to TRBJ2-1; 10 bases agree with TRBD2. There are 17 residues in the CDR3. Per the germline V gene, CDR1 is SGHVS and CDR2 is FQNEAQ. After removal of 2 bases from V and 8 bases from J, the junction contained 12 bases not matched to a gene. CDR3 in amino acids: CASSLTLSSGRDDEQFF. The CDR3 DNA follows: TGTGCCAGCAGCTTAACGCTGTCTAGCGGGAGAGACGATGAGCAGTTCTTC.

This clone was found a few times. This chain connects TRBV29-1 to TRBJ2-3, with TRBD1 identical over 7 bases. Germline CDR1 is SQVTM and CDR2 is ANQGSEA. This CDR3 has 15 amino acids. V lost 1 base to trimming and J lost 0 bases; unmatched junction nucleotides: 4. The CDR3 protein is CSVEGGRGSTDTQYF. The CDR3 DNA reads TGCAGCGTTGAAGGGGGCAGGGGGAGCACAGATACGCAGTATTTT.

The chain combines TRBV29-1 with TRBJ2-7; 8 bases align to TRBD1. The CDR3 runs 14 residues. In germline, CDR1 is SQVTM, CDR2 ANQGSEA. After removal of 7 bases from V and 2 bases from J, the junction contained 10 bases not matched to a gene. CDR3 in amino acids: CSAGLDRGPYEQYF. CDR3 coding DNA: TGCAGCGCCGGACTTGACAGGGGCCCCTACGAGCAGTACTTC.

V usage is TRBV2 and J usage is TRBJ2-1; D unresolved. Germline-derived CDR1 and CDR2 are SNHLY and FYNNEI. This CDR3 is built from 14 residues. V was shortened by 4 bases and J by 8 bases, with 15 bases between the two germline ends. CDR3 nucleotide sequence: TGTGCCAGCAGTGGTCGGGTCACGGTCGATGAGCAGTTCTTC. Its translation is CASSGRVTVDEQFF.

V usage is TRBV18 and J usage is TRBJ2-7; 9 bases line up with TRBD2. The trim removed 1 base at V and 5 bases at J, leaving 15 bases unmatched. Germline CDR1 KGHSH, CDR2 LQKENI. CDR3 length: 18 amino acids. CDR3 residues: CASSPQGSGRRIGDEQYF. DNA of the CDR3: TGTGCCAGCTCACCACAAGGGAGCGGGAGGCGTATAGGGGACGAGCAGTACTTC.

V and J are TRBV19 and TRBJ2-3, with 7 bases aligning to TRBD2. V gave up 10 bases and J gave up 4 bases; unmatched junction bases: 8. Germline-derived CDR1 and CDR2 are LNHDA and SQIVND (reference sequence). The CDR3 loop spans 13 amino acids. In DNA, the CDR3 is TGTGCCACCCGAATTCGGGGGGCAGATACGCAGTATTTT. The encoded protein is CATRIRGADTQYF.

This chain links TRBV2 with TRBJ1-2; TRBD1 matches 9 bases. Germline V CDR1 and CDR2: SNHLY, FYNNEI. This CDR3 spans 13 amino acids. With V trimmed by 8 bases and J by 5 bases, 6 bases remained unmatched. CDR3 nucleotides: TGTGCCAGCGCCATAGGACAGGGGTATGGCTACACCTTC. It specifies CASAIGQGYGYTF.